This record looks at one T cell receptor (beta chain) sequence and its context. Profiled with immunoSEQ multiplex PCR; TCRdb holds only in-frame clones, not every one. Of more than 150,000 clones in the sample, approximately 86% were seen once. This record belongs to a study of blood T cell repertoires in COVID-19. As for the study in general: T cells, B-cell-depleted T cells, or PBMCs supplied cDNA or gDNA.

CDR3 length: 13 amino acids. In germline, CDR1 is LNHDA, CDR2 SQIVND (reference sequence). V lost 6 bases and J 3 bases, leaving 12 bases between the germline ends. Sequencing input: peripheral blood. The chain joins TRBV19 to TRBJ2-7, with D maybe TRBD2 (5 bases). This clonotype was obtained from a man aged 35 to 55 with active or convalescent COVID-19. This CDR3 is CASSPGVDYEQYF. The CDR3 nucleotides are TGTGCCAGTAGCCCCGGGGTAGACTACGAGCAGTACTTC.